Listed below are T cell receptor beta chains from one sample, sequenced in a study of beta chain features in type 1 diabetes. The data were produced by immunoSEQ multiplex PCR, yet TCRdb's version contains in-frame clones alone and is incomplete. The sample lists 150,000 to 200,000 clones; roughly 9% were seen once. Sequencing was carried out using central memory CD4+ T cells from blood. These receptors came from a woman aged 25 to 39 with type 1 diabetes. Each CDR3 is given without its conserved first and last residue. Only some rows state a clone size, as once, few, many or a class for expanded clones.

CDR3aa: AWSRTTATMNTEAF; abundance: NA; v_gene: TRBV30
CDR3aa: ASSSGGRLTDTQY; abundance: few; v_gene: TRBV28
CDR3aa: ASSDGGTGKNIQY; abundance: NA; v_gene: TRBV25-1
CDR3aa: ASSLTVSTDTQY; abundance: few; v_gene: TRBV7-9
CDR3aa: ASSLGWTGGEKLF; abundance: NA; v_gene: TRBV5-6
CDR3aa: ASSQERAGVKY; abundance: NA; v_gene: TRBV14
CDR3aa: ASSADRMNTEAF; abundance: NA; v_gene: TRBV6-1
CDR3aa: AWRRGAGAGELF; abundance: NA; v_gene: TRBV30
CDR3aa: ASTSTDREGGYT; abundance: few; v_gene: TRBV19
CDR3aa: ASSGNGVTGELF; abundance: NA; v_gene: TRBV11-2
CDR3aa: ASSSSGTENEQF; abundance: NA; v_gene: TRBV7-3
CDR3aa: ASSSPTVMNTEAF; abundance: few; v_gene: TRBV11-3
CDR3aa: ASSLDRGVVNTEAF; abundance: few; v_gene: TRBV19
CDR3aa: ASSFAPGTGDYTEAF; abundance: NA; v_gene: TRBV18
CDR3aa: ASSARTGVVYGYT; abundance: NA; v_gene: TRBV2
CDR3aa: ASSGQGMNTEAF; abundance: few; v_gene: TRBV5-1
CDR3aa: ASGSGTGLTDTQY; abundance: NA; v_gene: TRBV5-1
CDR3aa: ASSQLWGGTGLDGYT; abundance: NA; v_gene: TRBV9
CDR3aa: SALQIDEQY; abundance: few; v_gene: TRBV20-1
CDR3aa: ASRTGRGNQPQH; abundance: few; v_gene: TRBV2
CDR3aa: ASSLDGGSTEAF; abundance: few; v_gene: TRBV11-2
CDR3aa: ASSLWTGSIAEAF; abundance: few; v_gene: TRBV5-1
CDR3aa: ASPLPGQGQETQY; abundance: few; v_gene: TRBV2
CDR3aa: ASSPFKHTEAF; abundance: NA; v_gene: TRBV18
CDR3aa: ASAADRIYGYT; abundance: few; v_gene: TRBV12-5
CDR3aa: ASSSPGTVNEKLF; abundance: NA; v_gene: TRBV5-1
CDR3aa: ASSWGQRDEQF; abundance: few; v_gene: TRBV5-4
CDR3aa: ASSQYRDTNLRYGYT; abundance: NA; v_gene: TRBV27
CDR3aa: AIMGGRASEQY; abundance: NA; v_gene: TRBV10-3
CDR3aa: ASRSLAGVDEETQY; abundance: NA; v_gene: TRBV5-4
CDR3aa: ASSLELGTGNEQF; abundance: NA; v_gene: TRBV5-1
CDR3aa: AWGLNYEQY; abundance: few; v_gene: TRBV30
CDR3aa: ASSLGAGGSSEQY; abundance: NA; v_gene: TRBV11-2
CDR3aa: ASSHRQGFGQPQH; abundance: few; v_gene: TRBV6-5
CDR3aa: ASSWTREGQPQH; abundance: few; v_gene: TRBV6-5
CDR3aa: AWSVRGTEQF; abundance: few; v_gene: TRBV30
CDR3aa: ASRGTGEDTQY; abundance: few; v_gene: TRBV9
CDR3aa: ASSLIVGNSYEQY; abundance: few; v_gene: TRBV27
CDR3aa: SVRTGVNQPQH; abundance: few; v_gene: TRBV29-1
CDR3aa: ASSSPQDQELF; abundance: few; v_gene: TRBV5-4
CDR3aa: ASYEELNTEAF; abundance: NA; v_gene: TRBV28
CDR3aa: ASSLRQTGGH; abundance: few; v_gene: TRBV28
CDR3aa: ASSLGGNSGANVLT; abundance: NA; v_gene: TRBV5-4
CDR3aa: ASTGTGSYEQY; abundance: few; v_gene: TRBV6-5
CDR3aa: ASSLSGSAYEQY; abundance: NA; v_gene: TRBV7-9
CDR3aa: ASSAQGEQF; abundance: few; v_gene: TRBV9
CDR3aa: ASSLTGGSYNEQF; abundance: NA; v_gene: TRBV19
CDR3aa: ASSPSVAGYYEQY; abundance: NA; v_gene: TRBV9
CDR3aa: ASSPRGTGGTGELF; abundance: NA; v_gene: TRBV9
CDR3aa: ASRPWTDISYEQY; abundance: NA; v_gene: TRBV28
CDR3aa: ASSLQTNTEAF; abundance: many; v_gene: TRBV2
CDR3aa: ASSSRNTGELF; abundance: few; v_gene: TRBV27
CDR3aa: ASSSGQVSYEQY; abundance: NA; v_gene: TRBV5-1
CDR3aa: ASSLLSPYEQY; abundance: NA; v_gene: TRBV28
CDR3aa: ASGWAMNTEAF; abundance: few; v_gene: TRBV2
CDR3aa: SAPRQETQY; abundance: NA; v_gene: TRBV20-1
CDR3aa: ASSPWTSGRTGTQY; abundance: few; v_gene: TRBV27
CDR3aa: ASSQGWTGGRHGEKLF; abundance: NA; v_gene: TRBV4-1
CDR3aa: ASSGGQGTNYGYT; abundance: few; v_gene: TRBV18